This T cell receptor (beta chain) came from a study of human T cells and chemical hapten exposure (dated by TCRdb to about 2021). As for the study more broadly: Libraries were pooled for sequencing, and per-sample TCR yields varied mainly because of small differences in library volumes within the pool. In alopecia patients, the study followed how the peripheral blood TCR repertoire changed in vivo over primary and secondary sensitization to diphenylcyclopropenone (DPC), a hapten. Both TCR alpha and TCR beta chains were sequenced from each blood RNA sample. The study at large found these results: After repeated subsampling, the strength of the expansion versus patch-test correlation and the threshold at which it became significant changed. DPC sensitization did not change the number of TCRs with a frequency above 1 in 1000, and there was no evidence of changes in global repertoire structure.

According to the germline V gene (reference sequence), CDR1 reads DFQATT and CDR2 reads SNEGSKA. The CDR3 sequence holds 15 residues, the cysteine and phenylalanine included. The sequence is cut down to CDR3 DNA, 45 bases in frame from base 1. The germline ends are 16 bases apart after V is trimmed by 3 bases and J by 4 bases. Total RNA was isolated from unfractionated whole blood collected in Tempus Blood RNA tubes. A handful of healthy volunteers were used as TCR sequencing controls and were bled at day 0, 2 weeks and 6 weeks. The library was prepared using 5' RACE. Sequencing took place on an Illumina MiSeq. During library preparation, unique molecular identifiers were attached to individual cDNA molecules so that TCRs could be counted quantitatively and reproducibly. Regarding the original processing steps: Samples had a median of roughly 99,000 TCRs, with a range from about 23,224 to 750,000. The Decombinator software suite was used to annotate the V, J and CDR3 of the TCR reads. Every sample was subsampled to the same number of TCRs (28,000) for the PS versus PT1 abundance plots. Expanded TCRs were defined as absent before sensitization and observed at least eight times at the 2-week time point. TCRdb trimmed public reads at Q25 via fastp, called clones via MiXCR and kept in-frame beta chains. When rows share a CDR3 protein, they turn into one entry using the most common DNA and genes. The V and J calls were not made by the authors but by TCRdb's processing. Within this sample are 110,000 to 150,000 distinct CDR3 sequences, with approximately 4% of them counted one time only. Over 1.2% of the sample belongs to the ten largest clones.

This clonotype was found many times. The antigen this receptor binds is unknown. Per-nucleotide qualities are absent, and no much larger clonotype sits a single base away. The TCR comes from a female donor in good health. The chain joins TRBV20-1 to TRBJ1-5, with a tentative D gene TRBD1 over 6 matching bases. The sequenced DNA: TGCAGTGCTAGTACCCCGGTAGGGGGAAATCAGCCCCAGCATTTT. Translated, this is CSASTPVGGNQPQHF.